This TCR beta chain was sequenced in a study of identifying expanded T cells in peripheral blood. Here immunoSEQ multiplex PCR was the method, and the copy in TCRdb shows in-frame clones only, minus some. Altogether some 91,000 clones are present, approximately 89% being singletons, with the ten largest covering 4%. This clone has just one count. The antigen remains undetermined. During the collection period, no donor immune events like infections were recorded. Notes on the study in general: Differentially abundant clones: about 1.1 between replicates, 16.4 at approximately 13 days, less than 20 at four. Across healthy donors, higher total template counts meant significantly greater approximately two-week count variance.

CDR1 SGHTA and CDR2 FQGNSA come from the germline V gene. The CDR3 consists of 16 residues. Trimming removed 5 bases from V and 3 bases from J; junction bases left unmatched: 6. The sequencing input was blood. The V gene is TRBV7-2, the J gene TRBJ2-1, with 11 nucleotides matching TRBD2. The receptor's source is a person aged 18 to 75 in good health. This CDR3 is CASSMTSGMGYNEQFF. The CDR3 DNA reads TGTGCCAGCAGCATGACTAGCGGGATGGGCTACAATGAGCAGTTCTTC.